This T cell receptor beta chain stems from a study of CD8 T cells in ankylosing spondylitis. TCRdb re-called the 5' RACE reads with MiXCR, one entry per CDR3 protein. There are around 300,000 distinct CDR3 sequences in the sample; around 10% occur only once, and roughly 9.2% lies in the top ten. The CDR3 has 17 amino acids. V gave up 5 bases and J gave up 0 bases, with 14 bases separating them. Germline CDR1 and CDR2: SGHAT and FQNNGV. V gene TRBV11-2 combines with J gene TRBJ1-6; D is ambiguous. The receptor comes from a female donor with ankylosing spondylitis or in good health (not recorded which). The specimen sequenced was blood, either unsorted or a sorted T cell fraction (not recorded which). This CDR3 reads CASSKENYSSYNSPLHF. Written as DNA, the CDR3 is TGTGCCAGCAGCAAGGAAAACTATAGCTCCTATAATTCACCCCTCCACTTT.